This T cell receptor (beta chain) comes out of a study of cytomegalovirus exposure and HLA in healthy donors. Study-level findings and limits: Segments of the TCR beta V type were, in most cases, productive about 87% or about 30% of the time in an earlier analysis.

As for this clone: Its antigen is undetermined.

Germline CDR1 reads MDHEN; CDR2 reads SYDVKM. V was shortened by 4 bases and J by 5 bases, with 11 bases between the two germline ends. This CDR3 has 13 residues. PCR used 60 Vbeta primers and 13 Jbeta primers. The table came from immunoSEQ multiplex PCR; TCRdb's copy has only in-frame clones and leaves some out. The sample holds about 130,000 clones, roughly 80% seen once. The sequence derives from a woman aged 45-65 years in good health and CMV-seronegative. The V gene is TRBV28, the J gene TRBJ1-2; the D gene is possibly TRBD1 (6 bases). Sequencing input: PBMCs. Here the CDR3 DNA reads TGTGCCAGCAGTTCTCAGGGGTGGTATGGCTACACCTTC. This encodes CASSSQGWYGYTF.